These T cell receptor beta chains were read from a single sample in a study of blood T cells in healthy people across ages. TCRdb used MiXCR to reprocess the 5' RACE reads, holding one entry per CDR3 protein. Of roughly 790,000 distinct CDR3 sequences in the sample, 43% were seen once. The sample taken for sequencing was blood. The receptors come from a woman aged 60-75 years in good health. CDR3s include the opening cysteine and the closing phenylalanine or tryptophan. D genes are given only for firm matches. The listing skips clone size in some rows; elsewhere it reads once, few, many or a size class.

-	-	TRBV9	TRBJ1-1	TGTGCCAGCAGTATAGAGAACACTGAAGCTTTCTTT	CASSIENTEAFF
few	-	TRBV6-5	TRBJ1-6	TGTGCCAGCAGCCGCAGGGCTGGGGGTTCACCCCTCCACTTT	CASSRRAGGSPLHF
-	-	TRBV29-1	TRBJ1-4	TGCAGCGTTGCGGTCGGGACAACTAATGAAAAACTGTTTTTT	CSVAVGTTNEKLFF
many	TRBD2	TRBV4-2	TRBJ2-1	TGTGCCAGCACTCAGAGTAGCGGGAGAGGTGAGCAGTTCTTC	CASTQSSGRGEQFF
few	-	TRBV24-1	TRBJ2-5	TGTGCCACCAGTGACCCCGAGGGGACCACCTACAATGAGCAGTACTTC	CATSDPEGTTYNEQYF
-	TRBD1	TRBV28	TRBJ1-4	TGTGCCAGCAGTTCACAGGGGAGAGGCGAAAAACTGTTTTTT	CASSSQGRGEKLFF
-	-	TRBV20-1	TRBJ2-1	TGCAGTGCTAGTCGGAGGGCCGGTGAGCAGTTCTTC	CSASRRAGEQFF
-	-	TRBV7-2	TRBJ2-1	TGTGCCAGCAGCCCCAATCGGGGGCTTCCGTTCTTC	CASSPNRGLPFF
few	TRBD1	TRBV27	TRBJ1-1	TGTGCCAGCAGTTTATCCCGGGACAGGGCTAATGAAGCTTTCTTT	CASSLSRDRANEAFF
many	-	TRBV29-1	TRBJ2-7	TGCAGCGTCGGAGATTTCTACGAGCAGTACTTC	CSVGDFYEQYF
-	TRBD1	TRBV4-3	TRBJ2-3	TGCGCCAGCAGCCAAGATCTAGTAGGAACAGGGGGCACAGATACGCAGTATTTT	CASSQDLVGTGGTDTQYF
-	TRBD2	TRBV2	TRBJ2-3	TGTGCCAGCAGTGAAGCGCTTGCGGGAGGGACAAATACGCAGTATTTT	CASSEALAGGTNTQYF
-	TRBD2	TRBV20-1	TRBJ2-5	TGCAGTGCCCCCCCACTAGCGGGGGGGCAAGAGACCCAGTACTTC	CSAPPLAGGQETQYF
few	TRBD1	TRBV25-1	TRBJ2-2	TGTGCCAGCAGTGCCCTGGGACAGGGGGACACCGGGGAGCTGTTTTTT	CASSALGQGDTGELFF
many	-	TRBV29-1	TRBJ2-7	TGCAGCGCGGCGGGACAGAGCTACGAGCAGTACTTC	CSAAGQSYEQYF
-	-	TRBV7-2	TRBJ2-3	TGTGCCAGCAGCTTAGATAGGGAGGATACGCAGTATTTT	CASSLDREDTQYF
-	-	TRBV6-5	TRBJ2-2	TGTGCCAGCAGTTACTCGACCCCTCTGACAGGAGCGAACACCGGGGAGCTGTTTTTT	CASSYSTPLTGANTGELFF
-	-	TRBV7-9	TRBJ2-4	TGTGCCAGCAGCCCAGCGGGACAGCTAGCCAAAAACATTCAGTACTTC	CASSPAGQLAKNIQYF
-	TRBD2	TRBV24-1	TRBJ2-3	TGTGCCACCAGTCCTCCGGGGGGGGCAGATACGCAGTATTTT	CATSPPGGADTQYF
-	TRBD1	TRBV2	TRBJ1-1	TGTGCCAGCAGTGAATCACTGACAGGGAGGGACACTGAAGCTTTCTTT	CASSESLTGRDTEAFF
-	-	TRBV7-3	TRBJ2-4	TGTGCCAGCAGCTTAGAGTCCACAAACATTCAGTACTTC	CASSLESTNIQYF
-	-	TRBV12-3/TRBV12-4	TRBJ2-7	TGTGCCAGCAGTTTAGATAGGAGTACCCAAGACACCCAGTACTTC	CASSLDRSTQDTQYF
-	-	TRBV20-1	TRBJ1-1	TGCAGTGCGAAGAGCCAGGAGGTGGACACTGAAGCTTTCTTT	CSAKSQEVDTEAFF
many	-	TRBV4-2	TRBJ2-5	TGTGCCAGCAACCTCGGAGAAAGGGGAGACCAAGAGACCCAGTACTTC	CASNLGERGDQETQYF
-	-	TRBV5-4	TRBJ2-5	TGTGCCAGCAGCTTGGGATTGGCGGCCGGTCAAGAGACCCAGTACTTC	CASSLGLAAGQETQYF
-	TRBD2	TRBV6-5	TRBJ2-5	TGTGCCAGCAGTTCAGGACTAGCGGGCGCAAACAATGAGCAGTACTTC	CASSSGLAGANNEQYF
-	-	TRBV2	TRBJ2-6	TGTGCCAGCAGTGACCTTGACTCTGGGGCCAACGTCCTGACTTTC	CASSDLDSGANVLTF
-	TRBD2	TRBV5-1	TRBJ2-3	TGCGCCAGCAGCTTGAGCGGGAGCGGGGCAGATACGCAGTATTTT	CASSLSGSGADTQYF
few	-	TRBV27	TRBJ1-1	TGTGCCAGCAGTGCCCGACACATTTCGAACACTGAAGCTTTCTTT	CASSARHISNTEAFF
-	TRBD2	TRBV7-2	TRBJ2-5	TGTGCCAGCAGCTCTAAGACTAGCGGCCAAGAGACCCAGTACTTC	CASSSKTSGQETQYF
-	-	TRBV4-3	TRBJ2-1	TGCGCCAGCAGCCAAGAATCTCGAGCGGACGCCTCCTACAATGAGCAGTTCTTC	CASSQESRADASYNEQFF
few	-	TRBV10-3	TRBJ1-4	TGTGCCATCAGTGAGTCGTACGAAAAACTGTTTTTT	CAISESYEKLFF
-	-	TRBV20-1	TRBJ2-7	TGCAGTGCCCGGGAATTCCACGAGCAGTACTTC	CSAREFHEQYF
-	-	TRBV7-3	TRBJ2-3	TGTGCCAGCAGCCAACTGGCGTTCGGAACAGATACGCAGTATTTT	CASSQLAFGTDTQYF
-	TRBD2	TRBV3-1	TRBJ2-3	TGTGCCAGCAGCCAAGATACTAGCGGTAGCACAGATACGCAGTATTTT	CASSQDTSGSTDTQYF
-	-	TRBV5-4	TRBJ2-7	TGTGCCAGCAGCGACCTGGGACGGATAACCTACGAGCAGTACTTC	CASSDLGRITYEQYF
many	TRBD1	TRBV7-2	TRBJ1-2	TGTGCCAGCACCGTCGACAGGGCAATACCTAACTATGGCTACACCTTC	CASTVDRAIPNYGYTF